Sequencing of this T cell receptor (beta chain) was carried out in a study of blood T cells in healthy people across ages. This CDR3 is built from 15 residues. In germline, CDR1 is SEHNR, CDR2 FQNEAQ (reference sequence). Together with a sample-barcoded 5' primer, a J-beta primer mix was included in a second PCR lasting about 7 to 12 cycles. Each CDR3 protein is one row after TCRdb ran MiXCR on the 5' RACE reads. The table shows under 1,100,000 distinct CDR3 sequences, with under 30% occurring only once. The donors, healthy Caucasians from Russia, were aged about 6 to 95. The sample was also linked to a second study, of T cells of mothers and their children.

This receptor was obtained from a girl under 10 years old in good health. Sequenced material: blood. The chain couples TRBV7-9 to TRBJ2-5, with 8 bases matching TRBD2. The J call is doubtful: the DNA matches TRBJ2-1 better. The CDR3 DNA reads TGTGCCAGCAGCTCCGTGCGGGGGGCGCGCAATGAGCAGTTCTTC. Protein: CASSSVRGARNEQFF.